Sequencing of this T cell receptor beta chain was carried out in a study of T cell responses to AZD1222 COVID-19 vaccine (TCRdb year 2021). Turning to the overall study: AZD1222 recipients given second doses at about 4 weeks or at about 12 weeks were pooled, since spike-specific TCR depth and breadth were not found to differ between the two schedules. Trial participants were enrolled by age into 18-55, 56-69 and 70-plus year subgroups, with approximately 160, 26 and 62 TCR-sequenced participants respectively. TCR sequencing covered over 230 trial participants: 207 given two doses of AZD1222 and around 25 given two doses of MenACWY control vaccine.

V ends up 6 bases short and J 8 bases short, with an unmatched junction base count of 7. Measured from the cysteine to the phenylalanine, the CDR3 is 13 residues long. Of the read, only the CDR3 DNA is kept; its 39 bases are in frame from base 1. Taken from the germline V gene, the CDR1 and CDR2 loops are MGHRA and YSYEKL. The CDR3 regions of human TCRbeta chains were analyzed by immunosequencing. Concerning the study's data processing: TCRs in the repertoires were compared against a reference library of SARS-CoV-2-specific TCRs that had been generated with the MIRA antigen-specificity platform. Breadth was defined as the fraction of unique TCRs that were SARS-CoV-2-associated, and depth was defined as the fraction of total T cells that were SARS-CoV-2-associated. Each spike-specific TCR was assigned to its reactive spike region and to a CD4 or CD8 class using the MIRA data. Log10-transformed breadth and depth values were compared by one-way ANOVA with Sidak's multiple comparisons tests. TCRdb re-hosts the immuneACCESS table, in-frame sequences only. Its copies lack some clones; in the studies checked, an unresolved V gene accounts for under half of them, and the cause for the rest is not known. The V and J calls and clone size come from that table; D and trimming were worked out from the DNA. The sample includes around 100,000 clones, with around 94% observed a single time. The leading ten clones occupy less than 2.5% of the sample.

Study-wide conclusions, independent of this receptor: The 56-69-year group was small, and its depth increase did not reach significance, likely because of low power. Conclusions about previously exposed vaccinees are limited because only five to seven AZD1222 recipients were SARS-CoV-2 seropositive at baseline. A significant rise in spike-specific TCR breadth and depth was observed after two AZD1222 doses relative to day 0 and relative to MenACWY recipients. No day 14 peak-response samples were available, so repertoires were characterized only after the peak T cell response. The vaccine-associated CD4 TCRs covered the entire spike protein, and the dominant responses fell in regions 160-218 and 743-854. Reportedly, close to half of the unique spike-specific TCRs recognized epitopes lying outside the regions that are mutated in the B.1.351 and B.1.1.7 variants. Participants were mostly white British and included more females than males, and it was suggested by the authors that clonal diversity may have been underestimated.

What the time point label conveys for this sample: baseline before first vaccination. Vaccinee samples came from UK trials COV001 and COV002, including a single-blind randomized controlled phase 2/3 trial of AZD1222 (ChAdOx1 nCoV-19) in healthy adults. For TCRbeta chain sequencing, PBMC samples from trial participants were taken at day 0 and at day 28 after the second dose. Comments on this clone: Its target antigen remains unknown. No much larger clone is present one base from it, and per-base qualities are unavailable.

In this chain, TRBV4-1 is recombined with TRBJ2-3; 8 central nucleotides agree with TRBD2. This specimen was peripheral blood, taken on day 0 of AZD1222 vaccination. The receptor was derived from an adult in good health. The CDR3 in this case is CASRDGTSGTQYF. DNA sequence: TGCGCCAGCAGAGATGGAACTAGCGGTACGCAGTATTTT.